This passage covers 23 T cell receptor beta chains from one sample sequenced in a study of CD8 T cell repertoires and HIV-1 epitope variants. The antigens for these receptors are not known. Assay used: immunoSEQ multiplex PCR; TCRdb lists only in-frame clones, some missing. The table includes about 6,600 clones, 65% to 70% detected once. The material sequenced was cultured CD8+ T cells derived from PBMCs. The receptors shown here come from a male donor with HIV.

This clone was seen only a few times. The chain combines TRBV5-4 with TRBJ2-1; D may be TRBD1 or TRBD2 (5 bases each). Trimming took 4 bases from V and 5 from J, leaving 22 bases between them. CDR3 length: 17 amino acids. Germline assignment: CDR1 SGHNT and CDR2 YYREEE (reference sequence). CDR3 sequence reads: CASSPQGGLPADNEQFF. CDR3 DNA sequence: TGTGCCAGCAGCCCCCAGGGTGGACTCCCCGCCGACAATGAGCAGTTCTTC.

CDR3 region: CAISPQGGNTEAFF. CDR3 in DNA: TGTGCCATCAGCCCTCAGGGGGGGAACACTGAAGCTTTCTTT. The chain uses TRBV10-3 and TRBJ1-1, with TRBD1 matching over 7 bases. J was trimmed by 1 base and V by 6 bases; bases with no gene match: 5. CDR1 ENHRY and CDR2 SYGVKD come from the germline V gene. The CDR3 runs 14 residues.

The chain couples TRBV9 to TRBJ2-3, with D possibly matching TRBD2 (6 bases). The germline gives CDR1 SGDLS, CDR2 YYNGEE. Trimming left V 1 base short and J 5 bases short, with 14 bases between. This CDR3 contains 15 residues. CDR3 protein: CASSVSGLFIDTQYF. CDR3 DNA sequence: TGTGCCAGCAGCGTAAGTGGACTATTCATAGATACGCAGTATTTT.

The V call is TRBV7-2, the J call TRBJ2-5, with 11 positions matching TRBD2. Germline V CDR1 and CDR2: SGHTA, FQGNSA. V shed 5 bases and J 5 bases; nucleotides not matched to a gene: 10. The CDR3 has 16 amino acids. This chain's CDR3 is CASSVLAGETEETQYF. CDR3 nucleotides: TGTGCCAGCAGCGTACTAGCGGGGGAGACGGAGGAGACCCAGTACTTC.

About this clone itself: A read error is likely here: a far larger clone is one base away. V is TRBV11-2 and J is TRBJ2-7; D is perhaps TRBD2 (6 bases). This CDR3 region has 19 residues. The V end lost 5 bases, the J end lost 0 bases, and 26 bases lay between the germline ends. Germline V lookup: CDR1 SGHAT, CDR2 FQNNGV. CDR3 DNA: TGTGCCAGCAGCCAAGAGCCGGGAGCGGGCGCCCTGAGCTCCTACGAGCAGTACTTC. Translated: CASSQEPGAGALSSYEQYF.

This chain joins TRBV19 and TRBJ2-2; TRBD2 aligns across 7 bases. CDR3 length equals 15 residues. The junction had 5 bases not matched to a gene; V was cut back by 3 bases and J by 4 bases. The V gene's germline CDR1 is LNHDA and CDR2 SQIVND (reference sequence). CDR3 in DNA: TGTGCCAGTAGTATCGGATTAGCGGGCACCGGGGAGCTGTTTTTT. Translation gives CASSIGLAGTGELFF.

Here the CDR3 reads CASSLGQGAWYYGYTF. The CDR3, as DNA: TGTGCCAGCAGTCTAGGACAGGGGGCTTGGTACTATGGCTACACCTTC. The chain carries TRBV28 and TRBJ1-2; 11 nucleotides agree with TRBD1. V trimming: 5 bases; J trimming: 3 bases; junction bases outside the gene matches: 8. The germline CDR1 and CDR2 sequences are MDHEN and SYDVKM. The CDR3 loop spans 16 amino acids.

This clone was counted between two and nine times. The chain combines TRBV5-1 with TRBJ1-5, with D possibly being TRBD1 (5 bases). Germline CDR1 and CDR2: SGHRS and YFSETQ. The CDR3 covers 13 residues. V lost 2 bases and J lost 4, with 7 bases in between. As DNA, the CDR3 is TGCGCCAGCAGCTTATGGGGGAATCAGCCCCAGCATTTT. Residues: CASSLWGNQPQHF.

The chain carries TRBV15 and TRBJ1-5; 7 nucleotides align to TRBD1. J was trimmed by 2 bases and V by 4 bases; bases with no gene match: 5. Germline CDR1 reads LNHNV; CDR2 reads YYDKDF (reference sequence). The length of the CDR3 is 15 residues. CDR3 region: CATSNSGQGNQPQHF. CDR3 DNA sequence: TGTGCCACCAGCAATTCCGGACAGGGCAATCAGCCCCAGCATTTT.

J is TRBJ2-7 and V is TRBV5-4, with TRBD2 as a possible D gene (5 bases). Trimming shortened V by 7 bases and J by 4 bases, and 12 bases separated the two germline ends. Germline V gene sequence: CDR1 SGHNT, CDR2 YYREEE (reference sequence). The CDR3 spans 12 residues. CDR3 bases: TGTGCCAGCTCATTTGGGAGTTACGAGCAGTACTTC. It is translated as CASSFGSYEQYF.

The CDR3 sequence: CASSIDLTSTQGEQYF. The CDR3 DNA sequence: TGTGCCAGTAGTATAGACCTGACTAGCACCCAGGGCGAGCAGTACTTC. J is TRBJ2-7 and V is TRBV19, with TRBD2 matching 7 bases. The V gene's germline CDR1 is LNHDA and CDR2 SQIVND (reference sequence). The trim removed 0 bases at V and 6 bases at J, leaving 11 bases unmatched. The CDR3 spans 16 residues.

This clone has only a few counts. The chain couples TRBV7-9 to TRBJ2-1, with D hard to call. Trimming stripped 5 bases from V and 8 bases from J, with 13 bases between. The CDR3 runs to 13 residues. CDR1 is SEHNR, CDR2 FQNEAQ, per germline (reference sequence). The CDR3 DNA reads as TGTGCCAGCAGCCCCCCTGGTTCCGATGAGCAGTTCTTC. Protein sequence: CASSPPGSDEQFF.

The rearrangement uses TRBV5-8 and TRBJ2-7; no definite D call. The CDR3 consists of 13 residues. Germline CDR1 is SGHTS and CDR2 is YDEGEE. Trimming took off 2 bases at V and 1 base at J, with 7 bases between the two ends. This chain's CDR3 is CASSFSSSYEQYF. For the CDR3, the DNA is TGTGCCAGCAGCTTCAGCAGTTCCTACGAGCAGTACTTC.

The chain has TRBV9 and TRBJ2-1; weak D call: TRBD1 (7 bases). Trimming took 0 bases from V and 8 from J, leaving 15 bases between them. Germline V gives CDR1 SGDLS, CDR2 YYNGEE. The CDR3 runs 15 residues. CDR3 nucleotides: TGTGCCAGCAGCGTAGAGGGTAGCAGGGGGGATGAGCAGTTCTTC. Protein product: CASSVEGSRGDEQFF.

The chain has TRBV6-5 and TRBJ2-2, with D uncertain. The CDR3 length is 13 residues. The V end was cut by 1 base, the J end by 5 bases, with 5 bases between. Germline values: CDR1 MNHEY, CDR2 SVGAGI. The CDR3 region is CASSYYSTGELFF. Here the CDR3 DNA reads TGTGCCAGCAGTTACTACAGTACCGGGGAGCTGTTTTTT.

The chain combines TRBV11-2 with TRBJ2-5; no definite D call. V lost 6 bases to trimming and J lost 5 bases, with 16 bases between them. Germline values: CDR1 SGHAT, CDR2 FQNNGV. CDR3 length equals 14 residues. The CDR3 loop reads CASRRSFGGETQYF. DNA of the CDR3: TGTGCCAGCAGGCGGTCTTTTGGTGGCGAGACCCAGTACTTC.

The rearrangement links TRBV5-6 to TRBJ2-7, with TRBD1 as a possible D gene (6 bases). In germline, CDR1 is SGHDT, CDR2 YYEEEE. Trimming shortened V by 2 bases and J by 4 bases, and 10 bases separated the two germline ends. There are 13 residues in the CDR3. CDR3 bases: TGTGCCAGCAGCTTCAGGGGTCTGTACGAGCAGTACTTC. This codes for CASSFRGLYEQYF.

This clone was counted once. This sequence joins TRBV5-1 and TRBJ1-1; 7 bases are shared with TRBD1. This CDR3 has 13 residues. CDR1 SGHRS and CDR2 YFSETQ come from the germline V gene. J was trimmed by 1 base and V by 7 bases; bases with no gene match: 4. CDR3 amino acids: CASRTGTNTEAFF. The CDR3 DNA is TGCGCCAGCCGGACAGGAACGAACACTGAAGCTTTCTTT. The variable domain in full, with the rest retrieved from reference TRBV5-1 and TRBJ1-1, is KAGVTQTPRYLIKTRGQQVTLSCSPISGHRSVSWYQQTPGQGLQFLFEYFSETQRNKGNFPGRFSGRQFSNSRSEMNVSTLELGDSALYLCASRTGTNTEAFFGQGTRLTVV.

The chain combines TRBV6-6 with TRBJ2-7, with TRBD2 matching over 12 bases. In germline, CDR1 is MNHNY, CDR2 SVGAGI (reference sequence). CDR3 length: 16 amino acids. The J segment lost 1 base and the V segment lost 6 bases, leaving 7 bases of the junction unmatched. The CDR3 reads CASSLNGLAGSYEQYF. The DNA for the CDR3 is TGTGCCAGCAGCCTAAACGGACTAGCGGGGTCCTACGAGCAGTACTTC.

The chain is built from TRBV14 and TRBJ2-3; 7 bases map to TRBD1. The CDR3 extends over 16 amino acids. Trimming cost V 4 bases and J 2 bases; bases outside gene matches: 9. The germline gives CDR1 SGHDN, CDR2 FVKESK. This CDR3 is CASSPRDRGYTDTQYF. CDR3 DNA: TGTGCCAGCAGCCCCCGGGACAGAGGCTACACAGATACGCAGTATTTT.

This clone was seen more than once but under ten times. The chain couples TRBV5-4 to TRBJ1-1; 7 bases are a match to TRBD1. CDR3 length: 13 residues. The ends lost 4 bases at V and 4 bases at J; junction bases unmatched: 4. CDR1 SGHNT and CDR2 YYREEE come from the germline V gene (reference sequence). CDR3 bases: TGTGCCAGCAGCCAGCAGGGGGGCACTGAAGCTTTCTTT. Amino acids: CASSQQGGTEAFF. Full variable domain (rest looked up from reference TRBV5-4 and TRBJ1-1): ETGVTQSPTHLIKTRGQQVTLRCSSQSGHNTVSWYQQALGQGPQFIFQYYREEENGRGNFPPRFSGLQFPNYSSELNVNALELDDSALYLCASSQQGGTEAFFGQGTRLTVV.

This rearrangement joins TRBV6-5 to TRBJ2-7; D gene uncertain. CDR1 MNHEY and CDR2 SVGAGI come from the germline V gene. The germline V and J ends were trimmed by 4 bases and 2 bases, with 12 bases remaining between them. The CDR3 is 14 amino acids. CDR3 loop: CASSSDVSAYEQYF. The CDR3 region has the DNA TGTGCCAGCAGTTCAGATGTCTCGGCCTACGAGCAGTACTTC.

The rearrangement links TRBV6-5 to TRBJ2-7; possibly TRBD2 for D (6 bases). Germline assignment: CDR1 MNHEY and CDR2 SVGAGI. The CDR3 sequence is 12 residues long. The ends were cut back, 6 bases at V and 7 bases at J, with 13 bases in the middle. The DNA for the CDR3 is TGTGCCAGCAGCGCACAAGGAGGGGAGCAGTACTTC. Translated: CASSAQGGEQYF.